This T cell receptor beta chain was identified during a study of control samples from healthy donors and cancer patients. This table comes from immunoSEQ multiplex PCR, and its TCRdb copy is limited to in-frame clones, with some not included. The sample lists 170,000 or so clones; 91% were seen once. This CDR3 comprises 15 residues. Per germline, CDR1 SGHVS and CDR2 FQNEAQ. V was pared by 1 base and J by 1 base, with 10 bases between. The V gene is TRBV7-8, the J gene TRBJ2-5; either TRBD1 or TRBD2 may supply D (6 bases each). Input material: blood. This clonotype was sampled from a woman aged 40 to 49 in good health. The CDR3 DNA sequence: TGTGCCAGCAGCTTAGGGTGGGGGGCCCAAGAGACCCAGTACTTC. Amino acids: CASSLGWGAQETQYF.